The present TCR beta chain was sequenced within a study of patients and donors after allogeneic stem cell transplantation. TCRdb analysed the RT-PCR reads with MiXCR anew, one entry per CDR3 protein. The sample lists roughly 960,000 distinct CDR3 sequences; about 20% were seen once. The germline V gene encodes CDR1 MGHRA and CDR2 YSYEKL. V was cut by 4 bases and J by 2 bases, with 12 bases left in between. This CDR3 comprises 14 residues. The chain joins TRBV4-1 to TRBJ2-7, with D perhaps TRBD1 (6 bases). The clonotype was recovered from a human donor who was either an allogeneic HSCT recipient or a stem cell or donor lymphocyte infusion donor (not recorded which). It is not recorded whose cells these are; they may come from a transplant donor. Sequences were obtained from blood, either unsorted or a sorted T cell fraction (not recorded which). The CDR3 sequence: CASSRDRLTYEQYF. In DNA form, the CDR3 reads TGCGCCAGCAGCCGTGACAGGCTGACCTACGAGCAGTACTTC.